The T cell receptor (beta chain) described here comes from a study of neurological immune-mediated disorders. TCRdb independently ran MiXCR on the 5' RACE reads; one entry per CDR3 protein. In the table there are 16,000 or so distinct CDR3 sequences, 9% of which are singletons. The CDR3 totals 12 residues. Germline V lookup: CDR1 KGHSH, CDR2 LQKENI. V gave up 6 bases and J gave up 6 bases; unmatched junction bases: 5. The sample holds many counts of this clonotype. The TCR comes from a man aged 50-59 years in good health. Material for sequencing was CD8+ T cells from blood. This chain uses TRBV18 with TRBJ2-7; 7 nucleotides agree with TRBD1. CDR3 loop: CASSSTGVEQYF. In DNA form, the CDR3 reads TGTGCCAGCTCGTCAACAGGGGTCGAGCAGTACTTC.